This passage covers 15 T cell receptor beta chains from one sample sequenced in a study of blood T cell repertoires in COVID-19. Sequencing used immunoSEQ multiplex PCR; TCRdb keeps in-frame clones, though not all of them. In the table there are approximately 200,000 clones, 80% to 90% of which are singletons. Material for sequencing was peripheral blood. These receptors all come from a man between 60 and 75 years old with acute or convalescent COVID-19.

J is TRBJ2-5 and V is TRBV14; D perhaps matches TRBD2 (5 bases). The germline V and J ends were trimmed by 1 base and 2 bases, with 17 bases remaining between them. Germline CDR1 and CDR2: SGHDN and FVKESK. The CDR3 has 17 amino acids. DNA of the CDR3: TGTGCCAGCAGCCAAGGCGGACTCAAGGACCTTCAAGAGACCCAGTACTTC. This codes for CASSQGGLKDLQETQYF.

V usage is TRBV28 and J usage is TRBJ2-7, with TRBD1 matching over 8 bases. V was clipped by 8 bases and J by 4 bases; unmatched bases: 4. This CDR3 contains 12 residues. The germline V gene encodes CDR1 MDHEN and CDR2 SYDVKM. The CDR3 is CASQGQGYEQYF. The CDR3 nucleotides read TGTGCCAGCCAAGGACAGGGATACGAGCAGTACTTC.

CDR3 loop: CASSWTRPFYNEQFF. The CDR3 DNA follows: TGTGCCAGCAGCTGGACTCGCCCCTTCTACAATGAGCAGTTCTTC. This sequence joins TRBV5-6 and TRBJ2-1; weak D call: TRBD2 (5 bases). This CDR3 has 15 residues. Between the trimmed V and J ends, which lost 3 bases and 3 bases, there was a span of 13 bases. Per germline, CDR1 SGHDT and CDR2 YYEEEE. Full variable domain (outside the CDR3, taken from reference TRBV5-6 and TRBJ2-1): DAGVTQSPTHLIKTRGQQVTLRCSPKSGHDTVSWYQQALGQGPQFIFQYYEEEERQRGNFPDRFSGHQFPNYSSELNVNALLLGDSALYLCASSWTRPFYNEQFFGPGTRLTVL.

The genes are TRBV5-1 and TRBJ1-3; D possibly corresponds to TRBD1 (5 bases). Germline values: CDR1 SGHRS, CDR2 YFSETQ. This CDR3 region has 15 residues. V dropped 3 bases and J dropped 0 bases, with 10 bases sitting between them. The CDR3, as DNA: TGCGCCAGCAGCTGGGACTTGAGCTCTGGAAACACCATATATTTT. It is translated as CASSWDLSSGNTIYF. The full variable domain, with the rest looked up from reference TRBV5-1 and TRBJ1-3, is KAGVTQTPRYLIKTRGQQVTLSCSPISGHRSVSWYQQTPGQGLQFLFEYFSETQRNKGNFPGRFSGRQFSNSRSEMNVSTLELGDSALYLCASSWDLSSGNTIYFGEGSWLTVV.

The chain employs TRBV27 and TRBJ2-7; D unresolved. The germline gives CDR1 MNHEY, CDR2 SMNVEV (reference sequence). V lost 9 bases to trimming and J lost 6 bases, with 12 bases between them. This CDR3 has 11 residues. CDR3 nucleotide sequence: TGTGCCAGAACAATGGGCCGCGAGCAGTACTTC. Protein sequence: CARTMGREQYF.

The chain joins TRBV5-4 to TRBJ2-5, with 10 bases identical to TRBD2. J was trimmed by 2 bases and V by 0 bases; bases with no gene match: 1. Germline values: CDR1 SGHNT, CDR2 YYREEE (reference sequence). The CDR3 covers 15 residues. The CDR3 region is CASSLGTSGQETQYF. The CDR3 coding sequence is TGTGCCAGCAGCTTGGGGACTAGCGGACAAGAGACCCAGTACTTC.

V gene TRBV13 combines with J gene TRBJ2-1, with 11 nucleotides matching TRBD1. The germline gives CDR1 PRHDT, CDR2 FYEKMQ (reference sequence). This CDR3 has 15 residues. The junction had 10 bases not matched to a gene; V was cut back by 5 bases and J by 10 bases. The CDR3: CASSTRDRGEREQFF. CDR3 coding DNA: TGTGCCAGCAGCACTCGGGACAGGGGGGAACGGGAGCAGTTCTTC.

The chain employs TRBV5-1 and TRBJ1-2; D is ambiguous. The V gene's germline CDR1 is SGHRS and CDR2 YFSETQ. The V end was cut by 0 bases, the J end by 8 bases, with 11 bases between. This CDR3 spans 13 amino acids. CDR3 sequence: CASSLVSGRGYTF. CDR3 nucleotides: TGCGCCAGCAGCTTGGTAAGCGGTAGAGGCTACACCTTC.

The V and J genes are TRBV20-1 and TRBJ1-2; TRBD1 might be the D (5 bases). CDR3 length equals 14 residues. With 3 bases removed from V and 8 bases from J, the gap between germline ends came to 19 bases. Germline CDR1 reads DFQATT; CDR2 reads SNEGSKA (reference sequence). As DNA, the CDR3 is TGCAGTGCTAGTGGCGTCTGGGGCGCCGGCGGCTACACCTTC. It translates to CSASGVWGAGGYTF.

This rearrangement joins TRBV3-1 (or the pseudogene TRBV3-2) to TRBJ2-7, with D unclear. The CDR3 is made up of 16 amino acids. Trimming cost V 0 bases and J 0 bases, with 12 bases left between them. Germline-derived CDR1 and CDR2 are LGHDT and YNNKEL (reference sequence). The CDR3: CASSQDRRQVSYEQYF. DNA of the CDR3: TGTGCCAGCAGCCAAGATCGTCGGCAGGTCTCCTACGAGCAGTACTTC.

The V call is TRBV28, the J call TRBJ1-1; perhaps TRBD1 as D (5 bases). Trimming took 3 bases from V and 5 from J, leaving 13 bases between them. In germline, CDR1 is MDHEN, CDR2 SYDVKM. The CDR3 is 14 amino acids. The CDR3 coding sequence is TGTGCCAGCAGTTTGCCCCACGGGGGGACTGAAGCTTTCTTT. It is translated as CASSLPHGGTEAFF.

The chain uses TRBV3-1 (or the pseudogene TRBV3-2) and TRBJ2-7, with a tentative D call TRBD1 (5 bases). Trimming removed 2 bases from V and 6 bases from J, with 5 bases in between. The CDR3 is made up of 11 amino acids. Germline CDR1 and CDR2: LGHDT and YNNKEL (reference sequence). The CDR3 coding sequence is TGTGCCAGCAGCCAACAGGGCGAGCAGTACTTC. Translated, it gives CASSQQGEQYF.

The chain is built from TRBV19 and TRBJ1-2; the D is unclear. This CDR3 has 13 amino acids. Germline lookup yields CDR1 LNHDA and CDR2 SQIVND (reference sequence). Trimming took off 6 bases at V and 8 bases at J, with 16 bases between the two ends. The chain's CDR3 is CASRGTGGWGYTF. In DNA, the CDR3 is TGTGCCAGTAGGGGAACGGGAGGATGGGGCTACACCTTC.

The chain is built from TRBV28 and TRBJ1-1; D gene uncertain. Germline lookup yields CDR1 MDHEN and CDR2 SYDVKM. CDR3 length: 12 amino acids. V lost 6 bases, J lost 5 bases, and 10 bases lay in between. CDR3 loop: CASRSGRTEAFF. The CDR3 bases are TGTGCCAGCAGGAGTGGGAGGACTGAAGCTTTCTTT.

The CDR3 coding sequence is TGTGCCAGCAGCGTACAAGGGGCCGGGGAGCTGTTTTTT. Translation gives CASSVQGAGELFF. The rearrangement uses TRBV9 and TRBJ2-2, with D tentatively TRBD1 (5 bases). Germline CDR1 and CDR2: SGDLS and YYNGEE. There are 13 residues in the CDR3. Trimming shortened V by 1 base and J by 6 bases, and 7 bases separated the two germline ends.